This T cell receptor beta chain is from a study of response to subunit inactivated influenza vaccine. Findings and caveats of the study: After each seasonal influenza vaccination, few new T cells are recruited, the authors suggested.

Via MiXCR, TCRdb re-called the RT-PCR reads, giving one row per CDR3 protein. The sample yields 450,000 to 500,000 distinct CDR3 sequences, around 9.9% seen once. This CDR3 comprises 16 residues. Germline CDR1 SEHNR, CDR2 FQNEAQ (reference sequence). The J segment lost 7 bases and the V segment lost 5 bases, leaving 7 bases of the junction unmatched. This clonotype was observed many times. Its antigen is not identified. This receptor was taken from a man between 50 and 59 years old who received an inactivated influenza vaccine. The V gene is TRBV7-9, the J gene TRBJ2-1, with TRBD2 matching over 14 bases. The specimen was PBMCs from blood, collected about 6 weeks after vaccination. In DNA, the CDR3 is TGTGCCAGCAGCCCCGGGACTAGCGGGAGAGGTAATGAGCAGTTCTTC. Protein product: CASSPGTSGRGNEQFF. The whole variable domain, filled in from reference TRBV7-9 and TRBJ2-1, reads DTGVSQNPRHKITKRGQNVTFRCDPISEHNRLYWYRQTLGQGPEFLTYFQNEAQLEKSRLLSDRFSAERPKGSFSTLEIQRTEQGDSAMYLCASSPGTSGRGNEQFFGPGTRLTVL.